This T cell receptor beta chain derives from a study of glioma-infiltrating T cells after dendritic cell vaccination. Time point indicated: after dendritic cell vaccination, including at tumor progression/relapse. Produced via immunoSEQ multiplex PCR; TCRdb's table is partial and in-frame only. The sample shows about 94,000 clones, over 80% of them seen only once. Germline V CDR1 and CDR2: KGHSH, LQKENI. V shed 0 bases, J shed 0 bases, and the junction held 4 bases outside the gene matches. The CDR3 runs to 16 residues. The receptor was isolated from a human donor with glioblastoma. The material sequenced was blood, taken after dendritic cell vaccination. The chain has TRBV18 and TRBJ2-7; TRBD2 agrees at 8 bases. The CDR3 bases are TGTGCCAGCTCACCACCGGCGGGGGGAGGCTCCTACGAGCAGTACTTC. Its protein is CASSPPAGGGSYEQYF.